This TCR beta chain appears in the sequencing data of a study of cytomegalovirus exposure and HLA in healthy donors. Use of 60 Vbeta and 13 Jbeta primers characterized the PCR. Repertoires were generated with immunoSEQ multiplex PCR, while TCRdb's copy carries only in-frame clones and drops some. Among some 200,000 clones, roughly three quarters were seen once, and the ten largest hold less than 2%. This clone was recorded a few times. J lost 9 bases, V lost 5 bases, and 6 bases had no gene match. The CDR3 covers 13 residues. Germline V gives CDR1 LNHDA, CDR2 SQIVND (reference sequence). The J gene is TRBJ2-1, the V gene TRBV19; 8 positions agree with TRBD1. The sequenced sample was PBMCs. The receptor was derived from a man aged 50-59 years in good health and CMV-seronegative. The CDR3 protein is CASSQDRATEQFF. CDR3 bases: TGTGCCAGTAGTCAGGACAGGGCAACTGAGCAGTTCTTC.